The entry below describes one T cell receptor beta chain. Its antigen is unknown. Germline CDR1 is MGHRA and CDR2 is YSYEKL. This CDR3 contains 14 residues. V was shortened by 3 bases and J by 2 bases, with 10 bases between the two germline ends. As every portion of the isolated RNA was reverse transcribed, the sequencing read expressed TCRB transcripts. Assay: immunoSEQ multiplex PCR; the TCRdb copy retains only in-frame clones and omits some. Of 250,000 to 350,000 clones in the sample, roughly an eighth were seen once. CD4+ naive, central memory, regulatory and stem cell-like memory cells were sorted via CD45RO/CCR7/CD25/CD127/CD95/CD27. This entry comes from a study of beta chain features in type 1 diabetes. Study in general: Patients did not differ from healthy donors in age, gender or cell yield. The study examined some 110,000,000 sorted cells across all samples.

Study outcomes and limitations: When VDJ junctions were examined, type 1 diabetes patients showed fewer insertions and more deletions. People with Type 1 diabetes carried modestly yet significantly shorter TCRB CDR3s in all four CD4+ subsets.

This chain uses TRBV4-1 with TRBJ1-2; D gene uncertain. The sequence was obtained from a man aged 25 to 45 with type 1 diabetes. The specimen was naive CD4+ T cells from blood. The chain's CDR3 is CASSQINSNYGYTF. DNA for the CDR3: TGCGCCAGCAGCCAGATTAACAGCAACTATGGCTACACCTTC.